A selection of T cell receptor beta chains follows, all from one sample in a study of blood T cell repertoires in COVID-19. Sequencing used immunoSEQ multiplex PCR; TCRdb keeps in-frame clones, though not all of them. The data contain 130,000 to 150,000 clones, about 85% of them singletons. The material sequenced was peripheral blood. These receptors were taken from a woman between 40 and 50 years old with active or convalescent COVID-19. The CDR3 runs from the conserved cysteine through the conserved F or W. Each record gives: D gene, J gene, V gene, clone size, CDR3 DNA, CDR3 protein. A D gene is named only where the DNA matches it firmly. Clone size is stated in some rows and not others, as once, few, many or a class when expanded.

D gene: TRBD2; J gene: TRBJ2-5; V gene: TRBV7-2; clone size: -; CDR3 DNA: TGTGCCAGCAGCCCTAGCGGGGGGGGAGAGACCCAGTACTTC; CDR3 protein: CASSPSGGGETQYF
D gene: TRBD1; J gene: TRBJ2-5; V gene: TRBV29-1; clone size: -; CDR3 DNA: TGCAGCGCTCTACTACAGGGGAAGGAGACCCAGTACTTC; CDR3 protein: CSALLQGKETQYF
D gene: TRBD1; J gene: TRBJ1-4; V gene: TRBV28; clone size: -; CDR3 DNA: TGTGCCAGCAGTTCGTCAGATACAGGGGGCGCGTATGAAAAACTGTTTTTT; CDR3 protein: CASSSSDTGGAYEKLFF
D gene: -; J gene: TRBJ2-7; V gene: TRBV28; clone size: -; CDR3 DNA: TGTGCCAGCAGTTTATTGGCAGGTTATCACGAGCAGTACTTC; CDR3 protein: CASSLLAGYHEQYF
D gene: -; J gene: TRBJ1-2; V gene: TRBV29-1; clone size: -; CDR3 DNA: TGCAGCGCCGGACAGTATACTAACTATGGCTACACCTTC; CDR3 protein: CSAGQYTNYGYTF
D gene: TRBD1; J gene: TRBJ1-2; V gene: TRBV9; clone size: -; CDR3 DNA: TGTGCCAGCAGCGTGGGAACAGGGGGCATAGGCTACACCTTC; CDR3 protein: CASSVGTGGIGYTF
D gene: TRBD1; J gene: TRBJ1-2; V gene: TRBV20-1; clone size: -; CDR3 DNA: TGCAGTGCTAGTCGGTTGGGGACAGACTATGGCTACACCTTC; CDR3 protein: CSASRLGTDYGYTF
D gene: -; J gene: TRBJ1-2; V gene: TRBV7-2; clone size: -; CDR3 DNA: TGTGCCAGCAGCTTAGCGACTGGGCCCCCAGGGAGGTATGGCTACACCTTC; CDR3 protein: CASSLATGPPGRYGYTF
D gene: TRBD2; J gene: TRBJ2-6; V gene: TRBV5-1; clone size: once; CDR3 DNA: TGCGCCAGCAGCCTCTACCTAGCGGGGGGTTCCTCTGGGGCCAACGTCCTGACTTTC; CDR3 protein: CASSLYLAGGSSGANVLTF
D gene: -; J gene: TRBJ2-2; V gene: TRBV6-2/TRBV6-3; clone size: -; CDR3 DNA: TGTGCCAGCAGTTACCTCCTCAGGGCCGCGAACACCGGGGAGCTGTTTTTT; CDR3 protein: CASSYLLRAANTGELFF
D gene: TRBD1; J gene: TRBJ1-2; V gene: TRBV5-6; clone size: -; CDR3 DNA: TGTGCCAGCAGCATCGGGACAGTCCCCTTTTGGGACTATGGCTACACCTTC; CDR3 protein: CASSIGTVPFWDYGYTF
D gene: -; J gene: TRBJ1-3; V gene: TRBV19; clone size: -; CDR3 DNA: TGTGCCAGTAGTATTTCAGGCTCTACCTCTGGAAACACCATATATTTT; CDR3 protein: CASSISGSTSGNTIYF
D gene: TRBD2; J gene: TRBJ2-1; V gene: TRBV30; clone size: -; CDR3 DNA: TGTGCCTCCCGTTTGTTTACGGGAGGGGGTTACAATGAGCAGTTCTTC; CDR3 protein: CASRLFTGGGYNEQFF
D gene: -; J gene: TRBJ2-1; V gene: TRBV3-1/TRBV3-2; clone size: -; CDR3 DNA: TGTGCCAGCAGCCAAGGAGGAAGCGGGCCCTACAATGAGCAGTTCTTC; CDR3 protein: CASSQGGSGPYNEQFF
D gene: -; J gene: TRBJ2-7; V gene: TRBV6-5; clone size: -; CDR3 DNA: TGTGCCAGCCACCCGGGACGGGGGTCCTACGAGCAGTACTTC; CDR3 protein: CASHPGRGSYEQYF
D gene: -; J gene: TRBJ2-3; V gene: TRBV19; clone size: few; CDR3 DNA: TGTGCCAGTAGTGATCTTCCGGGACAATCGGTGGGAGATACGCAGTATTTT; CDR3 protein: CASSDLPGQSVGDTQYF
D gene: -; J gene: TRBJ2-2; V gene: TRBV19; clone size: few; CDR3 DNA: TGTGCCGGAGCGAGCGCGAACACCGGGGAGCTGTTTTTT; CDR3 protein: CAGASANTGELFF
D gene: -; J gene: TRBJ2-1; V gene: TRBV20-1; clone size: -; CDR3 DNA: TGCAGTGCTAGTCCCCGGTCCTACAATGAGCAGTTCTTC; CDR3 protein: CSASPRSYNEQFF
D gene: -; J gene: TRBJ2-1; V gene: TRBV6-5; clone size: -; CDR3 DNA: TGTGCCAGCAGCCCGGGATTTAATGAGCAGTTCTTC; CDR3 protein: CASSPGFNEQFF